This is a list of T cell receptor beta chains from one sample in a study of response to subunit inactivated influenza vaccine. MiXCR, applied by TCRdb to the RT-PCR reads, yields one record per CDR3 protein. The sample has hundreds of thousands of distinct CDR3 sequences, approximately 7.1% seen once; the top ten hold approximately 13%. Sequenced here: PBMCs from blood, sampled less than 30 months after vaccination. These receptors were taken from a man aged 50-75 years who received an inactivated influenza vaccine. CDR3s include the opening cysteine and the closing phenylalanine or tryptophan. A D gene is named only where the DNA matches it firmly. Clone size is shown for a subset of rows, as once, few, many or a class of expanded clone.

TRBD2 | TRBJ2-7 | - | TRBV20-1 | TGCAGTGCTAGAGATTTGCGGGGGGAGGACTACGAGCAGTACTTC | CSARDLRGEDYEQYF
- | TRBJ2-7 | - | TRBV4-3 | TGCGCCAGCAGCCAAGATGCTCTGAGGGGAGACTACGAGCAGTACTTC | CASSQDALRGDYEQYF
- | TRBJ1-1 | few | TRBV7-6 | TGTGCCAGCAGCCCAACCTTTGATATGCGCGCGAACACTGAAGCTTTCTTT | CASSPTFDMRANTEAFF
TRBD1 | TRBJ1-1 | - | TRBV15 | TGTGCCACCAGCAGAGATCGGGGACAGGGGATTGAAGCTTTCTTT | CATSRDRGQGIEAFF
- | TRBJ2-6 | few | TRBV30 | TGTGCCTGGAGTGTCCTCTGGGGCTCTGGGGCCAACGTCCTGACTTTC | CAWSVLWGSGANVLTF
TRBD2 | TRBJ2-1 | few | TRBV20-1 | TGCAGTGCTGTACGGGGGGGCCTAACTGGCAATGAGCAGTTCTTC | CSAVRGGLTGNEQFF
- | TRBJ1-5 | - | TRBV12-3/TRBV12-4 | TGTGCCAGCAGTAAAAGCACAGGGAATGTTGGCAATCAGCCCCAGCATTTT | CASSKSTGNVGNQPQHF
- | TRBJ1-1 | many | TRBV20-1 | TGCAGTGCTAGAGAAGGACAGAACACTGAAGCTTTCTTT | CSAREGQNTEAFF
- | TRBJ1-5 | many | TRBV10-3 | TGTGCCATCAGTGAGTCTGGACGGGGAGCCCAGCATTTT | CAISESGRGAQHF
- | TRBJ1-2 | many | TRBV29-1 | TGCAGCGTTGGGGAGAACGGGGACTATGGCTACACCTTC | CSVGENGDYGYTF
TRBD2 | TRBJ2-7 | - | TRBV6-2/TRBV6-3 | TGTGCCAGCAGTGGCGGGACTAGGCTTTTCTACGAGCAGTACTTC | CASSGGTRLFYEQYF
TRBD1 | TRBJ1-2 | many | TRBV7-3 | TGTGCCAGCAGCTCGGGACAGGTTAACTATGGCTACACCTTC | CASSSGQVNYGYTF
TRBD1 | TRBJ2-4 | - | TRBV6-2/TRBV6-3 | TGTTCCAGCAGTACGTACAGGGGACCAGCCAAAAACATTCAGTACTTC | CSSSTYRGPAKNIQYF